Sequencing of this T cell receptor beta chain was carried out in a study of Graves' ophthalmopathy and Graves' hyperthyroidism. The germline V gene has CDR1 GTSNPN and CDR2 SVGIG (reference sequence). This CDR3 has 13 residues. With 5 bases removed from V and 3 bases from J, the gap between germline ends came to 13 bases. Many counts were recorded for this clonotype. Each diagnosis was determined on the basis of clinical symptoms, serum thyroxine, TRAb, thyroid ultrasound and orbital computed tomography. As the template, RNA transcripts were used to amplify TCR beta CDR3 regions. HTBI-primed first-round RT-PCR preceded second-round multiplex PCR. TCRdb redid the calling of the multiplex PCR reads with MiXCR, one entry per CDR3 protein. This sample has approximately 330,000 distinct CDR3 sequences, with under 20% found just once.

This receptor was obtained from an adult man with Graves' ophthalmopathy. This chain uses TRBV30 with TRBJ1-2, with D perhaps matching TRBD1 (5 bases). The source material was peripheral blood. CDR3 nucleotides: TGTGCCTGGCCCCGGCCGGGGGACTATGGCTACACCTTC. Translating gives CAWPRPGDYGYTF.